A selection of T cell receptor beta chains follows, all from one sample in a study of cytomegalovirus exposure and HLA in healthy donors. Method: immunoSEQ multiplex PCR; TCRdb's copy keeps in-frame clones and lacks some. The sample has roughly 68,000 clones; around 89% are singletons. Material for sequencing was PBMCs. These receptors were collected from a woman under 30 in good health and CMV-seronegative. Each CDR3 is given with its conserved first and last residue. The D gene is left open where the match is weak. For some rows the clone size is stated as once, few or many, or as a class when expanded; others skip it.

>TRBD2|.|TRBV5-8|TRBJ2-3
TGTGCCAGCAGCCGAAGACTAGCGGGAGCAGATACGCAGTATTTT
CASSRRLAGADTQYF
>.|.|TRBV9|TRBJ1-2
TGTGCCAGCAGCGTAGGCACAGCTAACTATGGCTACACCTTC
CASSVGTANYGYTF
>.|once|TRBV5-5|TRBJ1-1
TGTGCCAGCAGCTTGGTGGACAAGAACACTGAAGCTTTCTTT
CASSLVDKNTEAFF
>TRBD1|.|TRBV19|TRBJ1-1
TGTGCCAGCGCCTCCGGGACAGGGCCCACTGAAGCTTTCTTT
CASASGTGPTEAFF
>.|.|TRBV30|TRBJ1-4
TGTGCCTGGAGTGTACCTCTCGGGGGATGGGACGAAAAACTGTTTTTT
CAWSVPLGGWDEKLFF
>.|.|TRBV7-9|TRBJ1-1
TGTGCCAGCAGCTTTCGTCAGGGGTTGATGTCTGAAGCTTTCTTT
CASSFRQGLMSEAFF
>.|.|TRBV27|TRBJ1-6
TGTGCCAGCAGTTTATCGAGCGCCCTTAATTCACCCCTCCACTTT
CASSLSSALNSPLHF
>.|.|TRBV28|TRBJ2-1
TGTGCCAGCAGGCCTTTGAGTCCCCGGTCCTACAATGAGCAGTTCTTC
CASRPLSPRSYNEQFF
>.|few|TRBV7-8|TRBJ1-1
TGTGCCAGCAGCGCCCGGGGGGGACTGAACACTGAAGCTTTCTTT
CASSARGGLNTEAFF
>TRBD2|.|TRBV4-1|TRBJ2-3
TGCGCCAGCAGCCAAGTATTCACTAGCGGCTTTGATACGCAGTATTTT
CASSQVFTSGFDTQYF
>TRBD1|.|TRBV5-1|TRBJ2-7
TGCGCCAGCAGCTTGGGGGACAGCTTAGACGAGCAGTACTTC
CASSLGDSLDEQYF
>TRBD2|once|TRBV7-2|TRBJ2-1
TGTGCCAGCAGCAAAGCTAGCGGGGGGCCCAATGAGCAGTTCTTC
CASSKASGGPNEQFF
>.|.|TRBV19|TRBJ1-2
TGTGCCAGTAGTATCGCAGGGCCGGGTTCGTATGGCTACACCTTC
CASSIAGPGSYGYTF
>.|few|TRBV11-1|TRBJ1-2
TGTGCCAGCAGCTTAGATTGGTCAGACTATGGCTACACCTTC
CASSLDWSDYGYTF
>.|.|TRBV27|TRBJ2-5
TGTGCCAGCAGGCGAACCGCGGAGACCCAGTACTTC
CASRRTAETQYF
>TRBD1|.|TRBV18|TRBJ2-1
TGTGCCAGCTCATCTTCGATGACAGGGGAAACCTACAATGAGCAGTTCTTC
CASSSSMTGETYNEQFF
>.|.|TRBV9|TRBJ1-1
TGTGCCAGCAGCGTGAAGACAGAGAACACTGAAGCTTTCTTT
CASSVKTENTEAFF
>.|.|TRBV30|TRBJ2-7
TGTGCCTGGAGGGAGCAGGGGTGGGCCTACGAGCAGTACTTC
CAWREQGWAYEQYF
>TRBD2|.|TRBV10-1|TRBJ2-5
TGCGCCAGCGGTTCTTTAGCGGGGGGGGAGACCCAGTACTTC
CASGSLAGGETQYF
>.|.|TRBV7-9|TRBJ2-3
TGTGCCAGCAGGGAGCTATACGGGTGGAATACGCAGTATTTT
CASRELYGWNTQYF
>.|.|TRBV6-5|TRBJ2-1
TGTGCCAGCAGTTACGACGGGGTCTCCTACAATGAGCAGTTCTTC
CASSYDGVSYNEQFF
>.|.|TRBV6-1|TRBJ1-4
TGTGCCAGCAGTCTAACTAATGAAAAACTGTTTTTT
CASSLTNEKLFF
>.|.|TRBV4-3|TRBJ2-3
TGCGCCAGCAGCCGAGAGGTCGGCACTTCGGGTCCGGATACGCAGTATTTT
CASSREVGTSGPDTQYF
>.|.|TRBV18|TRBJ2-3
TGTGCCAGCTCACCCCCTAGCACAGATACGCAGTATTTT
CASSPPSTDTQYF
>.|once|TRBV4-1|TRBJ1-1
TGCGCCAGCAGCCACACCGAGGCGATTGCTGAAGCTTTCTTT
CASSHTEAIAEAFF
>.|few|TRBV7-9|TRBJ2-1
TGTGCCAGCAGCTTAGATGTCGGGGGTGGCAATGAGCAGTTCTTC
CASSLDVGGGNEQFF
>.|.|TRBV5-5|TRBJ1-1
TGTGCCAGCAGCTTGGGGCACAGGGTTCAGGGTGAAGCTTTCTTT
CASSLGHRVQGEAFF
>TRBD1|.|TRBV7-9|TRBJ1-1
TGTGCCAGCAGCTGGGACAGTAGGACTGAAGCTTTCTTT
CASSWDSRTEAFF
>.|once|TRBV4-3|TRBJ1-3
TGCGCCAGCAGCCAAGAGCCTACCAGGGAGGGGAGCACCATATATTTT
CASSQEPTREGSTIYF
>TRBD1|.|TRBV19|TRBJ2-7
TGTGCCACCCAGGACAGGGGTCGCTACGAGCAGTACTTC
CATQDRGRYEQYF
>TRBD1|.|TRBV19|TRBJ2-3
TGTGCCAGTAGTATAGAAACCGGGACAGGCACAGATACGCAGTATTTT
CASSIETGTGTDTQYF
>.|.|TRBV6-5|TRBJ1-2
TGTGCCAGCAGTTACTCGACGGACAGTTACTATGGCTACACCTTC
CASSYSTDSYYGYTF
>.|.|TRBV15|TRBJ1-5
TGTGCCACCAGCAGGGCGGGGAGCGGCAGCAATCAGCCCCAGCATTTT
CATSRAGSGSNQPQHF
>TRBD2|.|TRBV27|TRBJ2-1
TGTGCCAGCAGTTCGACCTGGGCGGGACTAAGCTCCTACAATGAGCAGTTCTTC
CASSSTWAGLSSYNEQFF
>TRBD1|.|TRBV5-6|TRBJ2-2
TGTGCCAGCAGTCGAATTAACAGGGGAACCGGGGAGCTGTTTTTT
CASSRINRGTGELFF
>TRBD2|.|TRBV2|TRBJ2-7
TGTGCCAGCAGTCTTGAAGGACTAGCGGGAACGCACGAGCAGTACTTC
CASSLEGLAGTHEQYF
>TRBD2|.|TRBV10-3|TRBJ2-7
TGTGCCATCAGTGAGGGGAGCGGGAGTACCTACGAGCAGTACTTC
CAISEGSGSTYEQYF
>TRBD1|.|TRBV9|TRBJ2-7
TGTGCCAGCGGAAAAACAGGGGTCCTCAACCGGGCCGAGCAGTACTTC
CASGKTGVLNRAEQYF
>.|.|TRBV2|TRBJ1-2
TGTGCCACCCTAGGCGCGGGTGGCTACACCTTC
CATLGAGGYTF
>.|.|TRBV4-2|TRBJ2-7
TGTGCCAGCAGCCAAGATATCAGGCCTCAATCCTACGAGCAGTACTTC
CASSQDIRPQSYEQYF
>.|few|TRBV28|TRBJ2-2
TGTGCCAGCAGTAAGTTATTCGGCACCGGGGAGCTGTTTTTT
CASSKLFGTGELFF
>.|.|TRBV28|TRBJ2-7
TGTGCCAGCAGTCGCGTTTACGAGCAGTACTTC
CASSRVYEQYF
>.|.|TRBV5-6|TRBJ1-2
TGTGCCAGCAGCTTGGCTGTGGGCCCTAACTATGGCTACACCTTC
CASSLAVGPNYGYTF
>TRBD1|.|TRBV18|TRBJ2-3
TGTGCCAGCTCACGGGGACAGGGAACGGGAGCGCAGGATACGCAGTATTTT
CASSRGQGTGAQDTQYF
>.|.|TRBV19|TRBJ1-5
TGTGCCAGTAGCAGGGGACATAGCAATCAGCCCCAGCATTTT
CASSRGHSNQPQHF
>.|once|TRBV30|TRBJ1-1
TGTGCCTGGAGGACAGCGAACACTGAAGCTTTCTTT
CAWRTANTEAFF
>.|.|TRBV5-1|TRBJ1-2
TGCGCCAGCAGGGAGGGTCTTATTGGCTACACCTTC
CASREGLIGYTF
>.|.|TRBV7-2|TRBJ1-2
TGTGCCAGCAGCTTAGCCAGGGTATCTACTAACTATGGCTACACCTTC
CASSLARVSTNYGYTF
>.|.|TRBV9|TRBJ2-3
TGTGCCAGCAGTTACAGGGATAGCACAGATACGCAGTATTTT
CASSYRDSTDTQYF
>.|few|TRBV28|TRBJ2-7
TGTGCCAGCATCCCGAACCAGGGGGGCGCCGAGCAGTACTTC
CASIPNQGGAEQYF
>TRBD2|.|TRBV19|TRBJ2-1
TGTGCCACGAAGGGACTAGCGGGAGGTGATTACAATGAGCAGTTCTTC
CATKGLAGGDYNEQFF
>TRBD1|.|TRBV7-9|TRBJ2-2
TGTGCCAGCAGCTTTTTACGACAGGGGGCTTCCGGGGAGCTGTTTTTT
CASSFLRQGASGELFF